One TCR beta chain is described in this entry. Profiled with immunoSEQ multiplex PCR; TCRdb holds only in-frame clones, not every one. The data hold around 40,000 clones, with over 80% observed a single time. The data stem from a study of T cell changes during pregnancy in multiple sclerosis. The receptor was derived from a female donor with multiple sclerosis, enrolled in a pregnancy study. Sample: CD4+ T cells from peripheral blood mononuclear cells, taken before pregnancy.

CDR3 in DNA: TGTGCCTGGTCTCCCTCCAATCAGCCCCAGCATTTT. Amino acids: CAWSPSNQPQHF. The chain is built from TRBV30 and TRBJ1-5; D is ambiguous. V was cut by 5 bases and J by 3 bases, with 8 bases left in between. In germline, CDR1 is GTSNPN, CDR2 SVGIG (reference sequence). The length of the CDR3 is 12 residues.